The 14 T cell receptor beta chains presented below share a single source sample, sequenced in a study of T cells in localized non-small cell lung cancer (dated by TCRdb to the early 2020s). The library was produced with the immunoSEQ multiplex PCR assay. The table comes from immuneACCESS by way of TCRdb, which keeps in-frame sequences with V and J called. Part of the clones is missing from these tables; in studies checked, under half for an unresolved V gene and the rest for unknown reasons. The sample table lists around 64,000 clones, approximately 90% of them with a count of one. The top ten clones comprise roughly 21% of the sample. This specimen was peripheral blood, taken before any cancer treatment. The receptors were sampled from a man aged 40 to 70 with stage I squamous cell lung carcinoma.

The J gene is TRBJ2-1, the V gene TRBV7-6; 9 nucleotides match TRBD2. The CDR3 contains 15 residues. Germline V gene sequence: CDR1 SGHVS, CDR2 FNYEAQ. The junction had 3 bases not matched to a gene; V was cut back by 3 bases and J by 3 bases. The CDR3 reads CASSFSGSGYNEQFF. In DNA, the CDR3 is TGTGCCAGCAGCTTTAGCGGGAGTGGCTACAATGAGCAGTTCTTC.

This chain links TRBV28 with TRBJ2-7; D call uncertain. This CDR3 is 13 amino acids long. V lost 2 bases, J lost 2 bases, and 7 bases lay in between. The germline V gene encodes CDR1 MDHEN and CDR2 SYDVKM. The chain's CDR3 is CASSLNGPYEQYF. CDR3 bases: TGTGCCAGCAGTTTAAATGGCCCCTACGAGCAGTACTTC.

The chain carries TRBV7-9 and TRBJ2-3, with D possibly being TRBD1 (6 bases). Trimming pared 7 bases from V and 0 bases from J, leaving 14 bases between. Germline V gene sequence: CDR1 SEHNR, CDR2 FQNEAQ (reference sequence). CDR3 size: 15 residues. CDR3 sequence: CASTLGGPSTDTQYF. The CDR3 bases are TGTGCCAGCACCCTAGGGGGTCCTAGCACAGATACGCAGTATTTT. Drawing the rest from reference TRBV7-9 and TRBJ2-3, the complete variable domain is DTGVSQNPRHKITKRGQNVTFRCDPISEHNRLYWYRQTLGQGPEFLTYFQNEAQLEKSRLLSDRFSAERPKGSFSTLEIQRTEQGDSAMYLCASTLGGPSTDTQYFGPGTRLTVL.

The chain carries TRBV6-5 and TRBJ1-5; the D gene is possibly TRBD1 (5 bases). The V gene's germline CDR1 is MNHEY and CDR2 SVGAGI. The CDR3 sequence is 13 residues long. Trimming pared 4 bases from V and 11 bases from J, leaving 15 bases between. The CDR3 bases are TGTGCCAGCAGTTTATCAGGCAGGGAGGCCCAGCATTTT. As protein: CASSLSGREAQHF.

V is TRBV5-1 and J is TRBJ2-3; perhaps D is TRBD1 or TRBD2 (6 bases each). CDR1 SGHRS and CDR2 YFSETQ come from the germline V gene. V was clipped by 4 bases and J by 2 bases, with 11 bases between them. The CDR3 covers 14 residues. CDR3 loop: CASSPTGATDTQYF. As DNA, the CDR3 is TGCGCCAGCAGCCCCACGGGGGCCACAGATACGCAGTATTTT.

The V call is TRBV15, the J call TRBJ2-7; maybe TRBD2 (6 bases). The V end was cut by 8 bases, the J end by 3 bases, with 17 bases between. CDR1 LNHNV and CDR2 YYDKDF come from the germline V gene (reference sequence). The CDR3 extends over 14 amino acids. CDR3 coding DNA: TGTGCCACCGGGACTCCCTTCGGGAGCTACGAGCAGTACTTC. This encodes CATGTPFGSYEQYF.

This clone has a single count. This sequence joins TRBV18 and TRBJ2-1, with 8 bases fitting TRBD2. Germline V CDR1 and CDR2: KGHSH, LQKENI. The CDR3 extends over 13 amino acids. Trimming at V came to 4 bases and at J to 7 bases, leaving 3 bases not matched to a gene. The CDR3 DNA reads TGTGCCAGCTCACTCGGGACTAGTAATGAGCAGTTCTTC. Its protein product is CASSLGTSNEQFF.

The chain carries TRBV20-1 and TRBJ1-2; D possibly corresponds to TRBD1 (5 bases). The V end was cut by 3 bases, the J end by 9 bases, with 11 bases between. This CDR3 is 11 amino acids long. Germline loops: CDR1 DFQATT, CDR2 SNEGSKA (reference sequence). The CDR3 DNA reads as TGCAGTGCTAGTTTGGGGGAACGCTACACCTTC. It codes for CSASLGERYTF.

The chain links TRBV5-1 to TRBJ1-1, with TRBD1 as a possible D gene (6 bases). The V end lost 5 bases, the J end lost 3 bases, and 11 bases lay between the germline ends. This CDR3 is built from 13 residues. Germline V gene sequence: CDR1 SGHRS, CDR2 YFSETQ. The chain's CDR3 is CASSNRDHTEAFF. The CDR3 DNA is TGCGCCAGCAGTAACAGGGACCACACTGAAGCTTTCTTT.

J is TRBJ1-4 and V is TRBV5-4; D is possibly TRBD1 (6 bases). The germline V and J ends were trimmed by 3 bases and 8 bases, with 14 bases remaining between them. This CDR3 spans 14 amino acids. CDR1 and CDR2 (germline): SGHNT, YYREEE (reference sequence). In DNA form, the CDR3 reads TGTGCCAGCAGCTATGGGGGGCATGAGGAAAAACTGTTTTTT. It is translated as CASSYGGHEEKLFF. The full variable domain, with the rest looked up from reference TRBV5-4 and TRBJ1-4, is ETGVTQSPTHLIKTRGQQVTLRCSSQSGHNTVSWYQQALGQGPQFIFQYYREEENGRGNFPPRFSGLQFPNYSSELNVNALELDDSALYLCASSYGGHEEKLFFGSGTQLSVL.

This clone has just one count. The chain employs TRBV30 and TRBJ2-5; 10 bases align to TRBD2. Germline-derived CDR1 and CDR2 are GTSNPN and SVGIG (reference sequence). V lost 3 bases and J lost 11; bases outside the gene matches: 9. The CDR3 consists of 13 residues. CDR3 DNA: TGTGCCTGGAGCAGGCGAGCGGGAGGGGGGCAGTACTTC. Translated, it gives CAWSRRAGGGQYF.

V is TRBV4-1 and J is TRBJ2-7; 11 nucleotides line up with TRBD2. This CDR3 is built from 15 residues. The ends lost 1 base at V and 3 bases at J; junction bases unmatched: 2. Germline V gene sequence: CDR1 MGHRA, CDR2 YSYEKL. In DNA form, the CDR3 reads TGCGCCAGCAGCCAAGCGGGGACTAGCGGCTACGAGCAGTACTTC. It is translated as CASSQAGTSGYEQYF.

The rearrangement uses TRBV5-5 and TRBJ2-1; 14 bases match TRBD2. Germline assignment: CDR1 SGHKS and CDR2 YYEKEE (reference sequence). This CDR3 contains 13 residues. The J segment lost 8 bases and the V segment lost 8 bases, leaving 3 bases of the junction unmatched. The CDR3 nucleotides read TGTGCCAGTGGGACTAGCGGGAGCCATGAGCAGTTCTTC. Its protein is CASGTSGSHEQFF.

DNA for the CDR3: TGCGCCAGCAGTGTTGGACTTAACAATGAGCAGTTCTTC. It encodes CASSVGLNNEQFF. V is TRBV10-1 and J is TRBJ2-1; a weak D match, TRBD2 (5 bases). V lost 4 bases, J lost 5 bases, and 9 bases lay in between. Germline V gene lookup returns CDR1 WNHNN and CDR2 SYGVQD (reference sequence). The CDR3 extends over 13 amino acids.